A selection of T cell receptor beta chains follows, all from one sample in a study of cytomegalovirus exposure and HLA in healthy donors. Sequencing used immunoSEQ multiplex PCR; TCRdb keeps in-frame clones, though not all of them. The table has about 190,000 clones, around 82% seen once. The specimen was PBMCs. These receptor sequences come from a woman aged 18 to 35 in good health and CMV-seropositive. Each CDR3 is given with its conserved first and last residue. D genes are given only for firm matches.

D gene	V gene	J gene	CDR3 DNA	CDR3 protein
NA	TRBV2	TRBJ1-4	TGTGCCAGCAGTCCAGGGGAGCATGAAAAACTGTTTTTT	CASSPGEHEKLFF
TRBD2	TRBV2	TRBJ2-1	TGTGCCAGCAGCCCTACCCAATTGCGGGGGTACAATGAGCAGTTCTTC	CASSPTQLRGYNEQFF
TRBD1	TRBV6-6	TRBJ2-7	TGTGCCAGCAGACAGGGACAGGGGGCCTACGAGCAGTACTTC	CASRQGQGAYEQYF
NA	TRBV6-6	TRBJ1-5	TGTGCCAGCACGGAGGGAGGACGTCAGCCCCAGCATTTT	CASTEGGRQPQHF
TRBD1	TRBV4-2	TRBJ1-2	TGTGCCAGCAGCCAAGATCGAATTGGGACAGGGATTGGCTACACCTTC	CASSQDRIGTGIGYTF
NA	TRBV6-1	TRBJ1-2	TGTGCCAGCAGTCGGCAGGTGTATAACTATGGCTACACCTTC	CASSRQVYNYGYTF
TRBD1	TRBV18	TRBJ1-2	TGTGCCAGCTCAGCAGACTCAGGGGGCAACTATGGCTACACCTTC	CASSADSGGNYGYTF
NA	TRBV7-2	TRBJ1-5	TGTGCCAGCAGCCGAGGGGGAGGCAATCAGCCCCAGCATTTT	CASSRGGGNQPQHF
NA	TRBV2	TRBJ1-1	TGTGCCAGCAGTGAAGATACAGCGGGAGCTTTCTTT	CASSEDTAGAFF
TRBD2	TRBV6-1	TRBJ2-5	TGTGCCAGCAGATGGTCAGCGGGGAACCAAGAGACCCAGTACTTC	CASRWSAGNQETQYF
TRBD1	TRBV6-5	TRBJ1-2	TGTGCCAGCAGCTTCGGGACAGACTATGGCTACACCTTC	CASSFGTDYGYTF